This record covers a single TCR beta chain. These data are taken from a study of blood T cell repertoires in COVID-19. How the authors handled the data: Amplification of reference gene primers was used by the study to estimate nucleated cell counts. TCRdb keeps only in-frame clones here, not all; method: immunoSEQ multiplex PCR. D and trimming come from the DNA, and the V and J calls and clone size come from that table. Of about 210,000 clones detected, around 80% appear once; the ten largest clones hold 9.7%. CDR3 size: 14 residues. Germline V lookup: CDR1 SEHNR, CDR2 FQNEAQ (reference sequence). Losses at the gene ends were 5 bases for V and 8 bases for J; bases not matched to a gene: 9.

The TCR was taken from a man in his fifties or sixties with active or convalescent COVID-19. This chain links TRBV7-9 with TRBJ1-2; the match to TRBD1 covers 9 bases. The sample consisted of peripheral blood. The CDR3 is CASSVIQGAQGYTF. CDR3 in DNA: TGTGCCAGCAGCGTAATACAGGGGGCGCAAGGCTACACCTTC.